The next 24 T cell receptor beta chains were all read from a single sample in a study of blood T cell repertoires in COVID-19. The assay was immunoSEQ multiplex PCR, and TCRdb's table has in-frame clones only and misses some. Of 200,000 to 250,000 clones in the sample, approximately 80% were seen once. Sequencing input: peripheral blood. These receptors all stem from an older woman with active or convalescent COVID-19.

This clone has only a few counts. The rearrangement joins TRBV5-4 to TRBJ1-2; 10 bases are a match to TRBD1. The CDR3 totals 15 residues. Germline V gene data show CDR1 as SGHNT and CDR2 as YYREEE (reference sequence). With 4 bases clipped from V and 3 bases from J, the junction kept 6 bases outside the gene matches. CDR3 bases: TGTGCCAGCAGCCGAAGGACAGGGGGATACTATGGCTACACCTTC. It specifies CASSRRTGGYYGYTF. The entire variable domain, with the rest obtained from reference TRBV5-4 and TRBJ1-2, is as follows: ETGVTQSPTHLIKTRGQQVTLRCSSQSGHNTVSWYQQALGQGPQFIFQYYREEENGRGNFPPRFSGLQFPNYSSELNVNALELDDSALYLCASSRRTGGYYGYTFGSGTRLTVV.

This chain uses TRBV7-9 with TRBJ2-1, with 8 positions matching TRBD2. The trim removed 7 bases at V and 5 bases at J, leaving 16 bases unmatched. Germline values: CDR1 SEHNR, CDR2 FQNEAQ (reference sequence). This CDR3 comprises 17 residues. The CDR3: CASTPPRGGTGDNEQFF. CDR3 DNA: TGTGCCAGCACTCCACCTCGCGGGGGGACCGGGGACAATGAGCAGTTCTTC. The whole variable domain, filled in from reference TRBV7-9 and TRBJ2-1, reads DTGVSQNPRHKITKRGQNVTFRCDPISEHNRLYWYRQTLGQGPEFLTYFQNEAQLEKSRLLSDRFSAERPKGSFSTLEIQRTEQGDSAMYLCASTPPRGGTGDNEQFFGPGTRLTVL.

The DNA for the CDR3 is TGTGCCAGCGAGGGCCTGTTCGCCGGGCCCACAGATACGCAGTATTTT. This codes for CASEGLFAGPTDTQYF. The chain is built from TRBV2 and TRBJ2-3; D possibly corresponds to TRBD2 (5 bases). CDR1 and CDR2 from the germline V gene are SNHLY and FYNNEI. V lost 8 bases, J lost 2 bases, and 20 bases lay in between. The CDR3 totals 16 residues.

This clone was detected ten times or more. This sequence joins TRBV14 and TRBJ1-4; TRBD1 agrees at 8 bases. Germline CDR1 reads SGHDN; CDR2 reads FVKESK. The J segment lost 8 bases and the V segment lost 4 bases, leaving 12 bases of the junction unmatched. The CDR3 covers 16 residues. The DNA for the CDR3 is TGTGCCAGCAGCCGACCCCGGACAGGGAAGAACGAAAAACTGTTTTTT. Its translation: CASSRPRTGKNEKLFF.

The chain carries TRBV6-5 and TRBJ2-7; D is perhaps TRBD1 (5 bases). Per germline, CDR1 MNHEY and CDR2 SVGAGI. V dropped 5 bases and J dropped 4 bases, with 15 bases sitting between them. The CDR3 has 14 residues. The CDR3 reads CASSQTDRGYEQYV. The CDR3, as DNA: TGTGCCAGCAGTCAAACAGACAGAGGATACGAGCAGTACGTC.

This chain joins TRBV10-2 and TRBJ1-2; 8 positions match TRBD1. V lost 11 bases and J lost 4; bases outside the gene matches: 12. The germline V gene has CDR1 WSHSY and CDR2 SAAADI. This CDR3 contains 14 residues. CDR3 sequence reads: CACDRGGPGYGYTF. CDR3 DNA sequence: TGCGCCTGTGACAGGGGAGGGCCTGGCTATGGCTACACCTTC.

The chain couples TRBV15 to TRBJ1-2; TRBD1 matches at 8 bases. V was pared by 3 bases and J by 7 bases, with 4 bases of the junction left unmatched. Germline-derived CDR1 and CDR2 are LNHNV and YYDKDF (reference sequence). CDR3 length: 13 residues. CDR3 region: CATSSRQGFGYTF. The CDR3 DNA follows: TGTGCCACCAGCAGCCGACAGGGGTTTGGCTACACCTTC.

The chain couples TRBV7-9 to TRBJ1-2, with D tentatively TRBD1 (6 bases). V was clipped by 2 bases and J by 3 bases, with 16 bases between them. Germline loops: CDR1 SEHNR, CDR2 FQNEAQ (reference sequence). The CDR3 is made up of 16 amino acids. The CDR3 nucleotides read TGTGCCAGCAGCTTACTTCTTGGGGACAAGGACTATGGCTACACCTTC. Amino acids: CASSLLLGDKDYGYTF.

This clone was seen once. This sequence joins TRBV28 and TRBJ2-7, with TRBD2 matching 9 bases. The trim removed 6 bases at V and 1 base at J, leaving 10 bases unmatched. Germline values: CDR1 MDHEN, CDR2 SYDVKM. This CDR3 is built from 16 residues. CDR3 amino acids: CASRSSGTSSSYEQYV. The DNA for the CDR3 is TGTGCCAGCAGGTCATCCGGGACTAGCTCTTCCTACGAGCAGTACGTC.

The chain has TRBV6-4 and TRBJ2-3; D may be TRBD1 (5 bases). The CDR3 extends over 14 amino acids. Between the trimmed V and J ends, which lost 5 bases and 0 bases, there was a span of 9 bases. Germline V CDR1 and CDR2: MRHNA, SNTAGT. CDR3 residues: CASSRQPSTDTQYF. In nucleotides, the CDR3 is TGTGCCAGCAGTCGACAGCCTAGCACAGATACGCAGTATTTT.

The J gene is TRBJ2-3, the V gene TRBV11-3; possible D gene TRBD2, 6 bases. The CDR3 consists of 15 residues. V was trimmed by 5 bases and J by 0 bases, leaving 12 bases between them. Germline CDR1 and CDR2: SGHNT and YENEEA. The DNA for the CDR3 is TGTGCCAGCAGCCTTCGACTAGATAGCACAGATACGCAGTATTTT. It codes for CASSLRLDSTDTQYF.

The chain employs TRBV6-5 and TRBJ1-1; D gene ambiguous. CDR1 and CDR2 (germline): MNHEY, SVGAGI. There are 14 residues in the CDR3. Trimming took 4 bases from V and 1 from J, leaving 10 bases between them. In DNA, the CDR3 is TGTGCCAGCAGTTTAAACAGCCCGAACACTGAAGCTTTCTTT. This gives the protein CASSLNSPNTEAFF.

CDR3 residues: CASSLDSNEQYF. In DNA, the CDR3 is TGCGCCAGCAGCTTGGACAGTAACGAGCAGTACTTC. V is TRBV5-1 and J is TRBJ2-7, with D unresolved. The length of the CDR3 is 12 residues. Germline CDR1 reads SGHRS; CDR2 reads YFSETQ. Deletions cut 0 bases from V and 5 bases from J, with 6 bases between.

CDR3 loop: CASSQDFRGYGYTF. The CDR3, as DNA: TGTGCCAGCAGCCAAGATTTCCGGGGCTATGGCTACACCTTC. The chain combines TRBV14 with TRBJ1-2; D ambiguous. CDR1 SGHDN and CDR2 FVKESK come from the germline V gene. CDR3 size: 14 residues. Trimming stripped 0 bases from V and 4 bases from J, with 9 bases between.

The chain links TRBV5-4 to TRBJ2-1; D may be TRBD2 (5 bases). The CDR3 sequence is 13 residues long. Germline V gene data show CDR1 as SGHNT and CDR2 as YYREEE (reference sequence). V lost 0 bases and J 9 bases, leaving 10 bases between the germline ends. The DNA of the CDR3 is TGTGCCAGCAGCTTGGACCCGAGCGGTGAGCAGTTCTTC. Its protein is CASSLDPSGEQFF.

CDR3 sequence: CATTITDRLTDTQYF. In DNA, the CDR3 is TGTGCCACCACTATAACCGACAGGCTAACAGATACGCAGTATTTT. This chain connects TRBV24-1 to TRBJ2-3; TRBD1 might be the D (6 bases). This CDR3 region has 15 residues. Looked up from germline, CDR1 is KGHDR and CDR2 is SFDVKD. Trimming shortened V by 8 bases and J by 3 bases, and 17 bases separated the two germline ends.

The chain has TRBV3-1 (or the pseudogene TRBV3-2) and TRBJ2-1, with TRBD2 matching over 8 bases. The CDR3 covers 17 residues. CDR1 is LGHDT, CDR2 YNNKEL, per germline (reference sequence). J lost 6 bases, V lost 4 bases, and 14 bases had no gene match. The CDR3 sequence is CASSPAYEGSGINEQFF. CDR3 DNA: TGTGCCAGCAGCCCGGCCTATGAGGGTAGCGGGATCAATGAGCAGTTCTTC.

The chain joins TRBV5-1 to TRBJ1-1, with 10 bases matching TRBD1. This CDR3 has 15 amino acids. CDR1 is SGHRS, CDR2 YFSETQ, per germline. V dropped 0 bases and J dropped 7; count of bases not matched to a gene: 6. CDR3 in DNA: TGCGCCAGCAGCTTGGGAACGGGACAGGGGTTTGAAGCTTTCTTT. It specifies CASSLGTGQGFEAFF.

The V gene is TRBV7-6, the J gene TRBJ2-3; no reliable D call. V was cut by 3 bases and J by 5 bases, with 6 bases left in between. The CDR3 runs to 12 residues. Germline V gene lookup returns CDR1 SGHVS and CDR2 FNYEAQ. The CDR3 protein is CASSLAQDTQYF. The CDR3 DNA is TGTGCCAGCAGCTTGGCCCAAGATACGCAGTATTTT. Combining the CDR3 with reference TRBV7-6 and TRBJ2-3 gives the whole variable domain GAGVSQSPRYKVTKRGQDVALRCDPISGHVSLYWYRQALGQGPEFLTYFNYEAQQDKSGLPNDRFSAERPEGSISTLTIQRTEQRDSAMYRCASSLAQDTQYFGPGTRLTVL.

The chain has TRBV18 and TRBJ2-1; 9 positions match TRBD2. Germline CDR1 reads KGHSH; CDR2 reads LQKENI. The CDR3 is made up of 16 amino acids. V lost 3 bases to trimming and J lost 8 bases; unmatched junction nucleotides: 11. The CDR3 sequence is CASSPPGRGGQHEQFF. DNA for the CDR3: TGTGCCAGCTCACCCCCAGGGCGGGGGGGCCAACATGAGCAGTTCTTC.

The genes are TRBV2 and TRBJ2-3; the match to TRBD2 covers 10 bases. The V gene's germline CDR1 is SNHLY and CDR2 FYNNEI. The V and J ends lost 6 bases and 6 bases, in that order; junction bases with no gene match: 18. CDR3 length: 18 amino acids. CDR3 nucleotides: TGTGCCAGCAGAGCCCTAGCAGAAGCGGGGGGGCCATGGGATACGCAGTATTTT. As protein: CASRALAEAGGPWDTQYF. The whole variable domain, remainder taken from reference TRBV2 and TRBJ2-3, is EPEVTQTPSHQVTQMGQEVILRCVPISNHLYFYWYRQILGQKVEFLVSFYNNEISEKSEIFDDQFSVERPDGSNFTLKIRSTKLEDSAMYFCASRALAEAGGPWDTQYFGPGTRLTVL.

The chain carries TRBV29-1 and TRBJ2-3; 8 bases align to TRBD1. V shed 6 bases and J 3 bases; nucleotides not matched to a gene: 14. CDR1 and CDR2 from the germline V gene are SQVTM and ANQGSEA. CDR3 size: 16 residues. The CDR3 reads CSVTDPGGAGTDTQYF. CDR3 coding DNA: TGCAGCGTAACCGACCCAGGGGGCGCAGGGACAGATACGCAGTATTTT.

The rearrangement links TRBV5-1 to TRBJ1-1; a weak D match, TRBD1 (5 bases). Trimming took 1 base from V and 1 from J, leaving 11 bases between them. In germline, CDR1 is SGHRS, CDR2 YFSETQ. The CDR3 totals 15 residues. CDR3 bases: TGCGCCAGCAGCTTGACGCGGGGCCAGAACACTGAAGCTTTCTTT. This encodes CASSLTRGQNTEAFF. The full variable domain, with the rest looked up from reference TRBV5-1 and TRBJ1-1, is KAGVTQTPRYLIKTRGQQVTLSCSPISGHRSVSWYQQTPGQGLQFLFEYFSETQRNKGNFPGRFSGRQFSNSRSEMNVSTLELGDSALYLCASSLTRGQNTEAFFGQGTRLTVV.

The rearrangement links TRBV3-1 (or the pseudogene TRBV3-2) to TRBJ2-3; D is perhaps TRBD2 (5 bases). The germline CDR1 and CDR2 sequences are LGHDT and YNNKEL (reference sequence). V was clipped by 4 bases and J by 3 bases, with 17 bases between them. There are 16 residues in the CDR3. CDR3 DNA: TGTGCCAGCAGCCCCCGTCTAGTTAGCGCTACAGATACGCAGTATTTT. Protein product: CASSPRLVSATDTQYF.